The 20 T cell receptor beta chains listed next were all sequenced from one sample in a study of OX40 agonist ivuxolimab in advanced cancers. Sequencing used immunoSEQ multiplex PCR; TCRdb keeps in-frame clones, though not all of them. The data hold approximately 25,000 clones, with 75% to 80% observed a single time. The source material was CD4+ or CD8+ T cells sorted from blood, sampled in a trial of the OX40 agonist ivuxolimab. These receptors all stem from an adult with an advanced solid tumor such as melanoma, head and neck, liver or kidney cancer.

The V call is TRBV19, the J call TRBJ2-2; no clear D gene. This CDR3 is built from 15 residues. V lost 7 bases to trimming and J lost 4 bases, with 16 bases between them. Germline CDR1 LNHDA, CDR2 SQIVND (reference sequence). CDR3 in amino acids: CASTTPGGTTGELFF. The CDR3 bases are TGTGCCAGTACCACCCCGGGCGGAACCACCGGGGAGCTGTTTTTT.

This clone was detected once. The chain is built from TRBV7-2 and TRBJ1-3; 7 bases line up with TRBD1. The CDR3 totals 16 residues. Germline trimming cut 6 bases from V and 0 bases from J; bases unmatched to any gene: 8. Germline V gene data show CDR1 as SGHTA and CDR2 as FQGNSA. In DNA form, the CDR3 reads TGTGCCAGCAGAAGACAGGGCGGAAACTCTGGAAACACCATATATTTT. Translating gives CASRRQGGNSGNTIYF.

This clone was seen a handful of times. The rearrangement links TRBV5-4 to TRBJ1-1, with 11 nucleotides matching TRBD1. Germline CDR1 reads SGHNT; CDR2 reads YYREEE (reference sequence). CDR3 length equals 14 residues. The trim removed 4 bases at V and 5 bases at J, leaving 4 bases unmatched. CDR3 nucleotide sequence: TGTGCCAGCAGCAAGGGACAGGGGGGGACTGAAGCTTTCTTT. This sequence encodes CASSKGQGGTEAFF. Full variable domain (outside the CDR3, taken from reference TRBV5-4 and TRBJ1-1): ETGVTQSPTHLIKTRGQQVTLRCSSQSGHNTVSWYQQALGQGPQFIFQYYREEENGRGNFPPRFSGLQFPNYSSELNVNALELDDSALYLCASSKGQGGTEAFFGQGTRLTVV.

V is TRBV6-1 and J is TRBJ2-2, with 11 bases identical to TRBD1. With V trimmed by 11 bases and J by 5 bases, 7 bases remained unmatched. CDR1 MNHNS and CDR2 SASEGT come from the germline V gene. The CDR3 has 14 residues. Here the CDR3 reads CAAGQGAQTGELFF. CDR3 nucleotides: TGTGCCGCCGGACAGGGGGCGCAGACCGGGGAGCTGTTTTTT.

CDR3 DNA: TGTGCCAGCAGCGCGGACAGAAGTAATTCACCCCTCCACTTT. Translated, it gives CASSADRSNSPLHF. The chain joins TRBV6-6 to TRBJ1-6, with TRBD1 as a possible D gene (6 bases). Trimming pared 6 bases from V and 6 bases from J, leaving 12 bases between. The CDR3 is 14 residues long. The germline gives CDR1 MNHNY, CDR2 SVGAGI (reference sequence).

The chain couples TRBV2 to TRBJ2-1, with TRBD2 identical over 10 bases. The junction had 6 bases not matched to a gene; V was cut back by 4 bases and J by 3 bases. Looked up from germline, CDR1 is SNHLY and CDR2 is FYNNEI. The CDR3 is made up of 16 amino acids. The DNA of the CDR3 is TGTGCCAGCAGTGGTTACACTAGCGGGAACTACAATGAGCAGTTCTTC. Translation gives CASSGYTSGNYNEQFF.

This rearrangement joins TRBV11-2 to TRBJ2-7; a weak D match, TRBD2 (7 bases). V lost 4 bases to trimming and J lost 2 bases, with 12 bases between them. Germline loops: CDR1 SGHAT, CDR2 FQNNGV. The CDR3 has 14 amino acids. CDR3 in DNA: TGTGCCAGCAGCTCGGGGGGCCCACCCTACGAGCAGTACTTC. Its protein product is CASSSGGPPYEQYF.

This chain uses TRBV7-3 with TRBJ2-3; 7 bases are shared with TRBD1. CDR1 SGHTA and CDR2 FQGTGA come from the germline V gene. The CDR3 sequence is 12 residues long. V lost 5 bases and J lost 10; bases outside the gene matches: 6. CDR3 protein: CASSPGGVPQYF. The CDR3 nucleotides read TGTGCCAGCAGCCCAGGGGGAGTCCCGCAGTATTTT.

The chain is built from TRBV9 and TRBJ2-7; TRBD1 might be the D (6 bases). Germline assignment: CDR1 SGDLS and CDR2 YYNGEE. V was pared by 3 bases and J by 0 bases, with 13 bases between. The CDR3 extends over 15 amino acids. CDR3 nucleotides: TGTGCCAGCAGCGCACAGGGCGACCCCTCCTACGAGCAGTACTTC. It yields the protein CASSAQGDPSYEQYF.

This clone was detected only a few times. The J gene is TRBJ1-6, the V gene TRBV9; unclear D gene. Germline loops: CDR1 SGDLS, CDR2 YYNGEE. The ends were cut back, 1 base at V and 14 bases at J, with 13 bases in the middle. This CDR3 region has 13 residues. CDR3 nucleotide sequence: TGTGCCAGCAGCGTATCGGCCGCCTCGACCCTCCACTTT. Protein product: CASSVSAASTLHF. The entire variable domain, with the rest obtained from reference TRBV9 and TRBJ1-6, is as follows: DSGVTQTPKHLITATGQRVTLRCSPRSGDLSVYWYQQSLDQGLQFLIQYYNGEERAKGNILERFSAQQFPDLHSELNLSSLELGDSALYFCASSVSAASTLHFGNGTRLTVT.

DNA for the CDR3: TGTGCCAGCAGGGCCGGGACAGGGGGTGGGCCCCTCCACTTT. It encodes CASRAGTGGGPLHF. The chain carries TRBV6-5 and TRBJ1-6; 11 bases map to TRBD1. The length of the CDR3 is 14 residues. Germline CDR1 and CDR2: MNHEY and SVGAGI. Trimming took 6 bases from V and 13 from J; bases not matched to a gene: 8.

V and J are TRBV5-1 and TRBJ2-7; D possibly corresponds to TRBD1 (6 bases). Germline assignment: CDR1 SGHRS and CDR2 YFSETQ. The CDR3 has 15 residues. Trimming stripped 3 bases from V and 2 bases from J, with 15 bases between. This CDR3 is CASSYNPGQAYEQYF. For the CDR3, the DNA is TGCGCCAGCAGCTATAACCCGGGACAAGCCTACGAGCAGTACTTC.

This chain links TRBV18 with TRBJ1-1; D is unclear. The CDR3 runs 14 residues. With 0 bases removed from V and 3 bases from J, the gap between germline ends came to 8 bases. The germline gives CDR1 KGHSH, CDR2 LQKENI. The CDR3 loop reads CASSPPGTHTEAFF. The CDR3 DNA is TGTGCCAGCTCACCACCCGGTACCCACACTGAAGCTTTCTTT.

The V gene is TRBV10-3, the J gene TRBJ1-1, with D perhaps TRBD1 (6 bases). The V end lost 5 bases, the J end lost 1 base, and 11 bases lay between the germline ends. The germline CDR1 and CDR2 sequences are ENHRY and SYGVKD. The CDR3 consists of 14 residues. The CDR3 loop reads CAISPRTENTEAFF. In nucleotides, the CDR3 is TGTGCCATCAGTCCAAGGACAGAGAACACTGAAGCTTTCTTT.

The chain couples TRBV7-2 to TRBJ2-6; D remains unclear. CDR3 length: 15 residues. Germline V gene data show CDR1 as SGHTA and CDR2 as FQGNSA. Between the trimmed V and J ends, which lost 5 bases and 0 bases, there was a span of 8 bases. The DNA for the CDR3 is TGTGCCAGCAGCACCAGAGTCTCTGGGGCCAACGTCCTGACTTTC. Translating gives CASSTRVSGANVLTF.

This rearrangement joins TRBV7-3 to TRBJ2-5; possibly TRBD1 or TRBD2 for D (7 bases each). V shed 6 bases and J shed 5 bases, with 28 bases lying between them. Germline-derived CDR1 and CDR2 are SGHTA and FQGTGA. This CDR3 contains 18 residues. The CDR3 protein is CASSTTGRTIGRLETQYF. CDR3 sequence (DNA): TGTGCCAGCAGTACGACAGGGAGGACAATCGGGAGGTTGGAGACCCAGTACTTC.

The chain combines TRBV7-3 with TRBJ1-6; 10 bases match TRBD1. This CDR3 region has 15 residues. The junction had 6 bases not matched to a gene; V was cut back by 6 bases and J by 7 bases. Germline V lookup: CDR1 SGHTA, CDR2 FQGTGA. The chain's CDR3 is CASSKGQGYNSPLHF. DNA for the CDR3: TGTGCCAGCAGTAAGGGACAGGGGTACAATTCACCCCTCCACTTT.

The chain joins TRBV30 to TRBJ1-5; D is unresolved. CDR3 length: 13 amino acids. CDR1 and CDR2 (germline): GTSNPN, SVGIG (reference sequence). Trimming shortened V by 1 base and J by 5 bases, and 9 bases separated the two germline ends. The CDR3 spells CAWSGGGDQPQHF. In DNA form, the CDR3 reads TGTGCCTGGAGTGGCGGTGGTGATCAGCCCCAGCATTTT.

This chain joins TRBV28 and TRBJ2-1; the match to TRBD1 covers 8 bases. This CDR3 is 13 amino acids long. CDR1 is MDHEN, CDR2 SYDVKM, per germline. Germline trimming cut 10 bases from V and 3 bases from J; bases unmatched to any gene: 5. The CDR3 sequence is CATNRGDYNEQFF. The CDR3 DNA reads as TGTGCCACTAACAGGGGGGACTACAATGAGCAGTTCTTC.

The CDR3 bases are TGTGCCAGCAGCTTAGGAAAAGTTTGGTACGAGCAGTACTTC. It is translated as CASSLGKVWYEQYF. The chain joins TRBV11-1 to TRBJ2-7; no clear D. Germline V gene sequence: CDR1 SGHAT, CDR2 FQDESV (reference sequence). The CDR3 is 14 residues long. V lost 1 base, J lost 4 bases, and 11 bases lay in between. Based on the CDR3 plus reference TRBV11-1 and TRBJ2-7, the full variable domain is EAEVAQSPRYKITEKSQAVAFWCDPISGHATLYWYRQILGQGPELLVQFQDESVVDDSQLPKDRFSAERLKGVDSTLKIQPAELGDSAMYLCASSLGKVWYEQYFGPGTRLTVT.